By its share, the clone carrying this TCR beta chain is medium-sized (0.01 to 0.1%). TRBV12-4/TRBJ1-2 clonotypes were amplified with adaptor-ligated barcode primers. Via MiXCR, TCRdb re-called the multiplex PCR reads, giving one row per CDR3 protein. The data show 900 or so distinct CDR3 sequences, around an eighth seen once. Tregs were sorted as CD4+CD25+CD127-/low cells. This CDR3 region has 13 residues. V lost 1 base, J lost 5 bases, and 1 base stayed unmatched. The clonotype comes from a female donor with breast cancer. This sequence joins TRBV12-3 or TRBV12-4 and TRBJ1-2; 7 positions match TRBD1. Specimen: Tregs sorted from blood. The CDR3 here is CASSLGDSYGYTF. DNA for the CDR3: TGTGCCAGCAGTTTAGGGGACAGTTATGGCTACACCTTC.